These 24 T cell receptor beta chains were sequenced from one sample in a study of human T cells and chemical hapten exposure (TCRdb year 2021). The library came from RACE. Instrument used: NextSeq 500. TCRdb reran the public reads through fastp at Q25 and MiXCR, keeping productive beta chains. For every CDR3 protein sequence, its rows merge into one entry that carries the most common genes and DNA. The sample includes about 360,000 distinct CDR3 sequences, with about 7% observed a single time. Roughly 7.9% of the sample is in the top ten clones. The time point label, read with the paper, signifies: patch test 1, 2 weeks after DPC sensitization. The treatment or condition label for this specimen denotes: therapeutic diphenylcyclopropenone sensitization with weekly scalp DPC. This sample comprised whole blood, obtained in connection with sensitization to the hapten diphenylcyclopropenone (DPC). The receptors derive from a young woman with alopecia areata. Some clones in this sample may be carry-over from other donors' samples.

This clonotype showed up just a few times. The J gene is TRBJ2-7, the V gene TRBV15; 8 nucleotides agree with TRBD1. CDR3 length: 15 residues. V gave up 7 bases and J gave up 2 bases; unmatched junction bases: 10. The germline V gene encodes CDR1 LNHNV and CDR2 YYDKDF (reference sequence). The CDR3 here is CATTERTGTTYEQYF. The CDR3 bases are TGTGCCACCACCGAGCGGACAGGGACCACCTACGAGCAGTACTTC.

Ten or more counts support this clonotype. This rearrangement joins TRBV6-5 to TRBJ1-5, with 10 bases aligning to TRBD1. Germline assignment: CDR1 MNHEY and CDR2 SVGAGI. J was trimmed by 7 bases and V by 2 bases; bases with no gene match: 8. This CDR3 is built from 16 residues. CDR3 in DNA: TGTGCCAGCAGTTACCGTAGGGGACAGGGGAGCCAGCCCCAGCATTTT. This codes for CASSYRRGQGSQPQHF.

This clonotype was counted between two and nine times. The genes are TRBV11-2 and TRBJ1-6; D gene uncertain. Trimming left V 5 bases short and J 0 bases short, with 8 bases between. This CDR3 is 15 amino acids long. The germline V gene has CDR1 SGHAT and CDR2 FQNNGV. For the CDR3, the DNA is TGTGCCAGCAGCCGGACGAGCTCCTATAATTCACCCCTCCACTTT. Translated, it gives CASSRTSSYNSPLHF.

Many counts were recorded for this clonotype. This rearrangement joins TRBV9 to TRBJ2-7; 11 nucleotides line up with TRBD1. The CDR3 extends over 17 amino acids. The V and J ends lost 0 bases and 2 bases, in that order; junction bases with no gene match: 7. Germline V gene data show CDR1 as SGDLS and CDR2 as YYNGEE. The DNA of the CDR3 is TGTGCCAGCAGCGTAGACCCCCTGGGACAGGGGGCCTACGAGCAGTACTTC. Protein sequence: CASSVDPLGQGAYEQYF.

This clonotype was observed at least ten times. This sequence joins TRBV9 and TRBJ2-3; tentatively, D is TRBD1 (6 bases). Deletions cut 4 bases from V and 2 bases from J, with 20 bases between. The germline V gene has CDR1 SGDLS and CDR2 YYNGEE. The CDR3 is 17 amino acids. CDR3 in amino acids: CASSQVGGPTTTDTQYF. The CDR3 nucleotides read TGTGCCAGCAGCCAAGTTGGGGGCCCTACCACCACAGATACGCAGTATTTT.

The chain uses TRBV11-1 and TRBJ1-1; TRBD1 is a possible D gene (5 bases). The CDR3 sequence is 17 residues long. The germline V gene encodes CDR1 SGHAT and CDR2 FQDESV (reference sequence). The ends were cut back, 1 base at V and 1 base at J, with 16 bases in the middle. The CDR3 here is CASSLGVWGGRNTEAFF. The CDR3 nucleotides are TGTGCCAGCAGCTTAGGAGTTTGGGGCGGCCGGAACACTGAAGCTTTCTTT.

This clonotype was seen only a few times. The V call is TRBV6-5, the J call TRBJ1-1; D gene unclear. V was clipped by 3 bases and J by 9 bases, with 14 bases between them. The CDR3 is 13 amino acids. Looked up from germline, CDR1 is MNHEY and CDR2 is SVGAGI. The DNA for the CDR3 is TGTGCCAGCAGTTATCGAGGGCAAGGGAAAGCTTTCTTT. Its translation: CASSYRGQGKAFF.

This clonotype showed up many times. This chain uses TRBV28 with TRBJ2-3; D remains ambiguous. The CDR3 is 12 residues long. Trimming shortened V by 7 bases and J by 2 bases, and 7 bases separated the two germline ends. CDR1 MDHEN and CDR2 SYDVKM come from the germline V gene. The CDR3 protein is CASNSPTDTQYF. The CDR3 DNA is TGTGCCAGCAATTCCCCCACAGATACGCAGTATTTT.

In this sample, this clonotype turned up many times. V usage is TRBV9 and J usage is TRBJ1-3; possible D gene TRBD1, 5 bases. The CDR3 contains 15 residues. The germline V gene has CDR1 SGDLS and CDR2 YYNGEE. V was cut by 4 bases and J by 2 bases, with 13 bases left in between. The CDR3 protein is CASSPTGGAGNTIYF. DNA of the CDR3: TGTGCCAGCAGCCCCACCGGAGGGGCTGGAAACACCATATATTTT.

This clonotype was seen at least ten times. V gene TRBV20-1 combines with J gene TRBJ2-7, with 10 bases aligning to TRBD2. Germline values: CDR1 DFQATT, CDR2 SNEGSKA (reference sequence). There are 14 residues in the CDR3. Germline trimming cut 5 bases from V and 0 bases from J; bases unmatched to any gene: 4. The CDR3 protein is CSAVSGGSSYEQYF. CDR3 nucleotides: TGCAGTGCTGTTAGCGGGGGGAGCTCCTACGAGCAGTACTTC.

At least ten counts were recorded for this clonotype. V and J are TRBV20-1 and TRBJ2-3; D is unresolved. Trimming shortened V by 1 base and J by 2 bases, and 16 bases separated the two germline ends. The CDR3 runs 16 residues. In germline, CDR1 is DFQATT, CDR2 SNEGSKA (reference sequence). CDR3 residues: CSARGASLSSTDTQYF. The DNA for the CDR3 is TGCAGTGCTAGAGGCGCGTCCTTAAGCTCCACAGATACGCAGTATTTT.

V gene TRBV6-5 combines with J gene TRBJ1-6; D uncertain. The CDR3 consists of 15 residues. Trimming shortened V by 2 bases and J by 5 bases, and 10 bases separated the two germline ends. Per germline, CDR1 MNHEY and CDR2 SVGAGI. CDR3: CASSYDGVNNSPLHF. The CDR3 DNA reads TGTGCCAGCAGTTACGATGGGGTGAATAATTCACCCCTCCACTTT.

This clonotype was seen at least ten times. This chain joins TRBV28 and TRBJ2-4; 10 positions agree with TRBD2. CDR1 is MDHEN and CDR2 is SYDVKM in the germline V gene. The length of the CDR3 is 16 residues. The V gene end was trimmed by 4 bases and the J gene end by 4 bases; junction bases not matched to a gene: 7. CDR3 in DNA: TGTGCCAGCAGTTCTGCAGGGACTAGCGAGAAAAACATTCAGTACTTC. The encoded protein is CASSSAGTSEKNIQYF.

This clonotype was observed a few times. The V gene is TRBV28, the J gene TRBJ2-3, with 9 bases fitting TRBD1. The germline gives CDR1 MDHEN, CDR2 SYDVKM. This CDR3 contains 15 residues. Trimming cost V 7 bases and J 3 bases; bases outside gene matches: 8. The CDR3 nucleotides are TGTGCCAGCAAACTGGGACAGGGAGTTACAGATACGCAGTATTTT. Translation: CASKLGQGVTDTQYF.

This clonotype came up many times. The chain links TRBV3-1 to TRBJ2-1; D is perhaps TRBD2 (7 bases). V dropped 3 bases and J dropped 8 bases, with 20 bases sitting between them. The germline gives CDR1 LGHDT, CDR2 YNNKEL (reference sequence). CDR3 size: 16 residues. As DNA, the CDR3 is TGTGCCAGCAGCCAGGGGGGGACATTCGACCTGCATGAGCAGTTCTTC. As protein: CASSQGGTFDLHEQFF.

This chain links TRBV27 with TRBJ1-5; 8 nucleotides agree with TRBD1. Losses at the gene ends were 7 bases for V and 1 base for J; bases not matched to a gene: 3. This CDR3 is built from 14 residues. Germline CDR1 reads MNHEY; CDR2 reads SMNVEV (reference sequence). CDR3 amino acids: CASTGQGSNQPQHF. The CDR3 DNA reads as TGTGCCAGCACTGGACAGGGAAGCAATCAGCCCCAGCATTTT.

In this sample, this clonotype turned up many times. V is TRBV27 and J is TRBJ2-3; D is undetermined. The V gene lost 5 bases and the J gene lost 0 bases, with 6 bases spanning the gap. This CDR3 is built from 13 residues. The germline V gene has CDR1 MNHEY and CDR2 SMNVEV (reference sequence). The CDR3: CASSDTSTDTQYF. The DNA of the CDR3 is TGTGCCAGCAGTGACACAAGCACAGATACGCAGTATTTT.

This clonotype was seen a handful of times. The J gene is TRBJ1-2, the V gene TRBV4-3; D may be TRBD1 (6 bases). The CDR3 is 13 residues long. The germline V and J ends were trimmed by 0 bases and 8 bases, with 10 bases remaining between them. Germline lookup yields CDR1 LGHNA and CDR2 YSLEER. This chain's CDR3 is CASSQEGGRGYTF. CDR3 coding DNA: TGCGCCAGCAGCCAAGAGGGGGGGCGCGGCTACACCTTC.

This clonotype appeared many times. V and J are TRBV6-5 and TRBJ1-1; TRBD1 aligns across 7 bases. Germline CDR1 MNHEY, CDR2 SVGAGI. V trimming: 8 bases; J trimming: 4 bases; junction bases outside the gene matches: 10. The CDR3 sequence is 14 residues long. The CDR3 bases are TGTGCCAGCGCCCTAGGGGGCTCAGGCACTGAAGCTTTCTTT. Translation: CASALGGSGTEAFF.

This clonotype was counted many times. The rearrangement uses TRBV20-1 and TRBJ2-7; D gene unclear. The CDR3 runs 15 residues. Trimming took 0 bases from V and 3 from J, leaving 15 bases between them. Germline lookup yields CDR1 DFQATT and CDR2 SNEGSKA (reference sequence). The CDR3 reads CSARDNTNPGYEQYF. The CDR3 region has the DNA TGCAGTGCTAGAGATAATACCAACCCAGGCTACGAGCAGTACTTC.

The V gene is TRBV7-2, the J gene TRBJ1-5; the match to TRBD1 covers 7 bases. The CDR3 is 15 amino acids. J lost 0 bases, V lost 5 bases, and 4 bases had no gene match. Per germline, CDR1 SGHTA and CDR2 FQGNSA. CDR3 sequence: CASSVDRDSNQPQHF. CDR3 coding DNA: TGTGCCAGCAGCGTCGACAGGGATAGCAATCAGCCCCAGCATTTT.

The genes are TRBV6-5 and TRBJ1-5; 10 bases agree with TRBD1. This CDR3 is built from 15 residues. J gave up 5 bases and V 4 bases, and 5 bases lay outside the gene matches. Germline V gene lookup returns CDR1 MNHEY and CDR2 SVGAGI. The chain's CDR3 is CASSSSDRGYQPQHF. CDR3 coding DNA: TGTGCCAGCAGTTCGTCGGACAGGGGGTATCAGCCCCAGCATTTT.

The V call is TRBV6-6, the J call TRBJ1-1; D not resolved. This CDR3 comprises 13 residues. Germline CDR1 is MNHNY and CDR2 is SVGAGI (reference sequence). V was shortened by 1 base and J by 1 base, with 4 bases between the two germline ends. The CDR3 DNA is TGTGCCAGCAGTTACTTCGCGAACACTGAAGCTTTCTTT. The encoded protein is CASSYFANTEAFF.

The V call is TRBV10-3, the J call TRBJ2-7; TRBD2 matches 9 bases. V was clipped by 1 base and J by 6 bases; unmatched bases: 7. This CDR3 is built from 15 residues. Germline CDR1 is ENHRY and CDR2 is SYGVKD. DNA for the CDR3: TGTGCCATCAGTGAGTTCGGGAATAGCGGGGGCGAGCAGTACTTC. Protein product: CAISEFGNSGGEQYF.